The source of this T cell receptor beta chain is a study of beta chain features in type 1 diabetes. Study-level background: Cell yields, age and gender were similar between patients and healthy donors.

Sequencing targeted expressed TCRB transcripts, as all isolated RNA had been reverse transcribed. The study sequenced naive, central memory and regulatory T cell samples to an average of roughly 4 million reads. TCRdb's table, derived via immunoSEQ multiplex PCR, lists solely in-frame clones and lacks some. The data show roughly 370,000 clones, approximately 13% seen once. Germline V CDR1 and CDR2: MGHRA, YSYEKL. Trimming cost V 1 base and J 8 bases, with 20 bases left between them. The CDR3 totals 16 residues. The sequence derives from a young man in good health. The material sequenced was naive CD4+ T cells from blood. The chain uses TRBV4-1 and TRBJ1-1; D uncertain. CDR3 sequence reads: CASSQVARAKVGEAFF. The CDR3 DNA is TGCGCCAGCAGCCAAGTCGCCCGAGCTAAGGTTGGAGAAGCTTTCTTT.